This record covers a single TCR beta chain. What it binds is unknown. This CDR3 comprises 16 residues. Trimming removed 5 bases at V and 5 bases at J, with 20 bases between. Per germline, CDR1 SGHRS and CDR2 YFSETQ. Assay used: immunoSEQ multiplex PCR; TCRdb lists only in-frame clones, some missing. Altogether tens of thousands of clones are present, around 79% being singletons, with the ten largest covering about 34%. The data were obtained in a study of glioma-infiltrating T cells after dendritic cell vaccination. About the study: Glioblastoma patients came from Phase I and II dendritic cell vaccination trials.

Study findings and constraints: Patients with more pretreatment TILs had longer time to progression and survival. Only a small number of patients had complete blood and tumor samples.

This receptor was taken from a human donor with glioblastoma. The rearrangement joins TRBV5-1 to TRBJ2-1; D is perhaps TRBD1 (5 bases). Sequences were derived from blood, sampled before dendritic cell vaccination. The CDR3 here is CASRPIPQVFNNEQFF. The CDR3 coding sequence is TGCGCCAGCAGGCCAATCCCACAGGTATTCAACAATGAGCAGTTCTTC.